The source of this TCR beta chain is a study of STAT5B mutations in CD4+ large granular lymphocyte leukemia. Sequenced by immunoSEQ multiplex PCR; TCRdb stores in-frame clones only, minus some. The sample lists tens of thousands of clones; roughly 81% were seen once. The CDR3 loop spans 15 amino acids. The trim removed 6 bases at V and 6 bases at J, leaving 10 bases unmatched. The germline gives CDR1 MNHNS, CDR2 SASEGT. The V gene is TRBV6-1, the J gene TRBJ2-1; 8 bases fit TRBD1. The sequence was collected from a human donor in good health. Sequencing used CD4+ T cells from blood buffy coats. The CDR3 sequence: CASRGYSTGVNEQFF. The CDR3 bases are TGTGCCAGCAGGGGCTATTCGACAGGGGTCAATGAGCAGTTCTTC.